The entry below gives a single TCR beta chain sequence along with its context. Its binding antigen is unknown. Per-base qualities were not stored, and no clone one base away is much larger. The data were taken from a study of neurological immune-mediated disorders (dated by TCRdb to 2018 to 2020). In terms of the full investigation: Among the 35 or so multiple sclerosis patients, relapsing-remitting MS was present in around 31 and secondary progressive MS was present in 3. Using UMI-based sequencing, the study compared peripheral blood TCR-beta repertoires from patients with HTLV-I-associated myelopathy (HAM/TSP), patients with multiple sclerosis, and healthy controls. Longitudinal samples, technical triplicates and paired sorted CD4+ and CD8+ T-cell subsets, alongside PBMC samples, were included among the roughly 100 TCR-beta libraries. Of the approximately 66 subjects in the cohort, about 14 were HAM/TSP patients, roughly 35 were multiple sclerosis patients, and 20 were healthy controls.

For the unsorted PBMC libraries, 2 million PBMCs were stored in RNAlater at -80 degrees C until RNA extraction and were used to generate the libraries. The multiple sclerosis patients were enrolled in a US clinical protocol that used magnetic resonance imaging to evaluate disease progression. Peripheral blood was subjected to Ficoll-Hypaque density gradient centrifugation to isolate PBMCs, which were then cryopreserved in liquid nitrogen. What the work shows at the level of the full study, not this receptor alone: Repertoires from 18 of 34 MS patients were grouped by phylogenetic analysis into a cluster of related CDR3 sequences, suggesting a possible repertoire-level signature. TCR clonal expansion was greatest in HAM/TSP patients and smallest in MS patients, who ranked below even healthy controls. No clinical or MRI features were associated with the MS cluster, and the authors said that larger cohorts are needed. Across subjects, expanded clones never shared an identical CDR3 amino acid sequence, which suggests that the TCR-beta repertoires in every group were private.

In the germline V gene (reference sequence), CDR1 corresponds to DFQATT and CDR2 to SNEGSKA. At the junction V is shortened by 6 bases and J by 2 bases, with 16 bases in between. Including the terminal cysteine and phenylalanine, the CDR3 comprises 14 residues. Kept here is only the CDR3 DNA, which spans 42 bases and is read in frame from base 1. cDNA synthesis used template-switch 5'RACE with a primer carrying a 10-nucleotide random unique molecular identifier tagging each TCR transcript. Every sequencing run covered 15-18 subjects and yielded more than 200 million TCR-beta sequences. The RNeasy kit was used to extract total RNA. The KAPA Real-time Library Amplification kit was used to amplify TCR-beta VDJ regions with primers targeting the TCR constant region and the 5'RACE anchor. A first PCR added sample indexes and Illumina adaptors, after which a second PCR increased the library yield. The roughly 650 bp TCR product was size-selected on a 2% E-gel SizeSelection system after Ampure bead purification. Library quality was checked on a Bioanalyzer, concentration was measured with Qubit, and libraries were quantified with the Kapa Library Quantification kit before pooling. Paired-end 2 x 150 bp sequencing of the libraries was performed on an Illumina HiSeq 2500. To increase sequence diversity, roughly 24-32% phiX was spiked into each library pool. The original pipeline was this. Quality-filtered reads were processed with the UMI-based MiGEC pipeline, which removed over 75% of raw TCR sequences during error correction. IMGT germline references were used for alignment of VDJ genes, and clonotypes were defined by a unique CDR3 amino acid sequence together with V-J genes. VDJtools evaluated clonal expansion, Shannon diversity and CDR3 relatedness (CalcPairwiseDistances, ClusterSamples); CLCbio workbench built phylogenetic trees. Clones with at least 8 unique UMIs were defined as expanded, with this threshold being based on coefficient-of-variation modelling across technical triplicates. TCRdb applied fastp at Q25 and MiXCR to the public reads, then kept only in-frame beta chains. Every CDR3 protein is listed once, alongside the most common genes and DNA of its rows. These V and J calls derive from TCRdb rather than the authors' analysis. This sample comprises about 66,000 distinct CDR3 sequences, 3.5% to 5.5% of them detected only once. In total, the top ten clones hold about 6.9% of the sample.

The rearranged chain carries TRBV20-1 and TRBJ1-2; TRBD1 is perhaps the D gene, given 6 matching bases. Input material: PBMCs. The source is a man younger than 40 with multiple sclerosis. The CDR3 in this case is CSAGRGGPNYGYTF. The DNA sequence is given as TGCAGTGCCGGACGGGGGGGGCCAAACTATGGCTACACCTTC.